This entry lists 11 T cell receptor beta chains sequenced from one sample in a study of siplizumab effects on memory and regulatory T cells. TCRdb keeps only in-frame clones here, not all; method: immunoSEQ multiplex PCR. The top ten hold around 0.3% of the sample, which has tens of thousands of clones, about 88% seen once. Sequencing was done on a sample of naive CD8+ T cells sorted from blood. Source of these receptors: a human donor in good health.

The chain has TRBV9 and TRBJ2-2; D ambiguous. The CDR3 spans 13 residues. With 3 bases removed from V and 3 bases from J, the gap between germline ends came to 6 bases. Germline V gene data show CDR1 as SGDLS and CDR2 as YYNGEE. The CDR3 reads CASSGTDTGELFF. The CDR3 DNA follows: TGTGCCAGCAGCGGAACAGACACCGGGGAGCTGTTTTTT.

CDR3 sequence (DNA): TGTGCCAGCAGCTCTAGTTGGGGGAACACTGAAGCTTTCTTT. This encodes CASSSSWGNTEAFF. V gene TRBV7-2 combines with J gene TRBJ1-1; D gene uncertain. The CDR3 contains 14 residues. Trimming removed 4 bases at V and 1 base at J, with 10 bases between. Germline CDR1 is SGHTA and CDR2 is FQGNSA.

V gene TRBV5-5 combines with J gene TRBJ2-7, with a tentative D call TRBD1 (5 bases). The CDR3 runs 12 residues. Deletions cut 4 bases from V and 6 bases from J, with 11 bases between. Germline CDR1 reads SGHKS; CDR2 reads YYEKEE (reference sequence). Here the CDR3 DNA reads TGTGCCAGCAGCCAAGGGGTTCGCGAGCAGTACTTC. It specifies CASSQGVREQYF.

The CDR3 nucleotides are TGTGCCAGCAGCTTAGTTCCCCAGGGAAGGGAGACCCAGTACTTC. Its translation is CASSLVPQGRETQYF. V is TRBV7-9 and J is TRBJ2-5; tentatively, D is TRBD1 (5 bases). The CDR3 contains 15 residues. The germline CDR1 and CDR2 sequences are SEHNR and FQNEAQ (reference sequence). The V end lost 1 base, the J end lost 5 bases, and 14 bases lay between the germline ends.

This clone was recorded once. The rearrangement uses TRBV5-1 and TRBJ2-7; the D gene is possibly TRBD2 (6 bases). CDR1 and CDR2 (germline): SGHRS, YFSETQ. The CDR3 sequence is 18 residues long. Between the trimmed V and J ends, which lost 3 bases and 0 bases, there was a span of 22 bases. The CDR3 spells CASSSGVHDGGSSYEQYF. CDR3 bases: TGCGCCAGCAGCTCGGGAGTCCACGACGGGGGAAGCTCCTACGAGCAGTACTTC.

The genes are TRBV6-6 and TRBJ2-1; perhaps TRBD2 as D (6 bases). The CDR3 spans 15 residues. Looked up from germline, CDR1 is MNHNY and CDR2 is SVGAGI (reference sequence). V lost 8 bases, J lost 6 bases, and 20 bases lay in between. CDR3: CASHLEGSSPNEQFF. The CDR3 nucleotides are TGTGCCAGCCACCTGGAGGGGAGCTCCCCCAATGAGCAGTTCTTC.

The rearrangement links TRBV9 to TRBJ2-7; D possibly corresponds to TRBD2 (6 bases). V dropped 6 bases and J dropped 0 bases, with 19 bases sitting between them. CDR1 is SGDLS, CDR2 YYNGEE, per germline. The length of the CDR3 is 16 residues. The CDR3 sequence: CASIALRDSSSYEQYF. The CDR3 bases are TGTGCCAGCATTGCTCTAAGGGACTCGAGCTCCTACGAGCAGTACTTC.

The V call is TRBV6-1, the J call TRBJ1-2, with D possibly matching TRBD1 (6 bases). CDR3 length equals 16 residues. V was shortened by 1 base and J by 8 bases, with 20 bases between the two germline ends. Germline V gene lookup returns CDR1 MNHNS and CDR2 SASEGT. Here the CDR3 reads CASSEEGGLGAEGYTF. The CDR3 region has the DNA TGTGCCAGCAGTGAAGAGGGAGGTTTGGGGGCGGAAGGCTACACCTTC.

The rearrangement links TRBV4-1 to TRBJ2-5; D assignment may be TRBD1 or TRBD2 (6 bases each). V shed 1 base and J shed 2 bases, with 14 bases lying between them. The CDR3 loop spans 16 amino acids. Germline loops: CDR1 MGHRA, CDR2 YSYEKL. CDR3 sequence: CASSQGGGMLQETQYF. CDR3 bases: TGCGCCAGCAGCCAAGGAGGGGGGATGTTACAAGAGACCCAGTACTTC.

The V call is TRBV7-9, the J call TRBJ1-2; 7 nucleotides align to TRBD1. CDR3 length equals 12 residues. The germline CDR1 and CDR2 sequences are SEHNR and FQNEAQ (reference sequence). The CDR3 is CGTSGQTYGYTF. CDR3 DNA: TGTGGCACGTCGGGACAGACCTATGGCTACACCTTC.

Here the CDR3 DNA reads TGTGCCAGCAGGTCTGACCGGGGTTCCTACGAGCAGTACTTC. It is translated as CASRSDRGSYEQYF. This chain links TRBV28 with TRBJ2-7, with D maybe TRBD2 (5 bases). Trimming removed 6 bases from V and 1 base from J, with 13 bases in between. Germline V gives CDR1 MDHEN, CDR2 SYDVKM. This CDR3 comprises 14 residues.